This TCR beta chain was retrieved from a study of cytotoxic CD8 clonotypes in ibrutinib-treated CLL. Findings and limits, study-wide: Having risen at ibrutinib response, clonality had fallen back toward baseline by progression. Researchers report that baseline clonality outpaced age-matched healthy donors and tracked circulating CD8+ T-cell counts. Shared public clonotypes were rare, and on treatment they either got smaller or stayed the same.

TCR beta library input comprised approximately 2 micrograms of genomic DNA from cryopreserved PBMCs. This table comes from immunoSEQ multiplex PCR, and its TCRdb copy is limited to in-frame clones, with some not included. The table lists more than 200,000 clones, 70% of them singletons, with 15% to 19% in the top ten. As regards this clone: Its antigen remains unknown.

V lost 6 bases and J 3 bases, leaving 17 bases between the germline ends. CDR3 length: 15 amino acids. The germline CDR1 and CDR2 sequences are MDHEN and SYDVKM. The chain carries TRBV28 and TRBJ2-5; D gene unclear. This material consisted of PBMCs, taken after 24 months of ibrutinib treatment. The clonotype was recovered from a human donor with chronic lymphocytic leukemia. The DNA of the CDR3 is TGTGCCAGCAGCAACAACCTTCGAAAGGAAGAGACCCAGTACTTC. It codes for CASSNNLRKEETQYF.